This entry concerns a single TCR beta chain. Its antigen is not known. This sample was included in a study of T cell responses to AZD1222 COVID-19 vaccine. The wider study: Timing groups of about 4 and about 12 weeks for second doses were pooled.

Profiling relied on immunoSEQ multiplex PCR, and the TCRdb table lists in-frame clones only, not all of them. The data contain 100,000 or so clones, roughly 87% of them singletons. The CDR3 contains 12 residues. V lost 1 base and J lost 6, with 4 bases in between. Study-wide results and caveats: Females outnumbered males among donors, who were mostly white British; clonal diversity was possibly underestimated. Unmutated variant regions reportedly attract nearly half of all spike-specific TCRs.

This rearrangement joins TRBV12-3 or TRBV12-4 to TRBJ1-5, with no clear D. The starting material was peripheral blood, obtained on day 0 of AZD1222 vaccination. This clonotype was sampled from an adult in good health. Written as DNA, the CDR3 is TGTGCCAGCAGTTTAGACGGTCAGCCCCAGCATTTT. Its translation is CASSLDGQPQHF.